The clone carrying this TCR beta chain was seen a few times. Its antigen is not known. These data belong to a study of T cells after yellow fever vaccination. On the study more broadly: Where fractions had low cell numbers, libraries were prepared from them with the SMART-Seq v4 Ultra Low Input RNA kit.

TCRdb re-called the 5' RACE reads with MiXCR, one entry per CDR3 protein. The profile covers 170,000 or so distinct CDR3 sequences, with about a tenth appearing a single time and around 33% taken by the ten largest. Study findings and constraints: Within FACS-sorted repertoires, abundant clonotypes contaminating from the bulk population could be present. Weaker in magnitude, the secondary response showed a faster peak on day 5 versus 15. Clones that expanded after primary vaccination mostly reappeared after the booster (over 95% CD4, 88% CD8).

V gave up 0 bases and J gave up 6 bases, with 6 bases separating them. This CDR3 contains 14 residues. CDR1 and CDR2 (germline): LGHNA, YNFKEQ. This sample comprised CD8+ T cells sorted from PBMCs, obtained 45 days after the yellow fever booster vaccination. This receptor was taken from a man younger than 35 who received the YFV17D yellow fever vaccine. The rearrangement joins TRBV4-2 to TRBJ1-6; tentative D call: TRBD1 (5 bases). The CDR3 here is CASSQEGANSPLHF. The CDR3 DNA reads as TGTGCCAGCAGCCAAGAAGGGGCTAATTCACCCCTCCACTTT.